The entry below describes one T cell receptor (beta chain). Authors' methods: Amplification from reference gene primers served as the basis for estimated nucleated cell counts. The repertoire was sequenced with immunoSEQ multiplex PCR; TCRdb's copy has only in-frame clones and lacks some. From that table come the V and J calls and clone size; the DNA was used to work out D and trimming. The data hold about 180,000 clones, with roughly 86% observed a single time. These data come from a study of blood T cell repertoires in COVID-19. As for the study in general: The cDNA or gDNA used as material had been derived from T cells, B-cell-depleted T cells, or PBMCs.

The CDR3 is 16 residues long. J was trimmed by 0 bases and V by 8 bases; bases with no gene match: 10. CDR1 is SEHNR, CDR2 FQNEAQ, per germline (reference sequence). Sequencing was performed on peripheral blood. This sequence originates from a woman aged 45-59 years with acute or convalescent COVID-19. V gene TRBV7-9 combines with J gene TRBJ2-1; 7 nucleotides match TRBD2. The CDR3 nucleotides read TGTGCCAGCCGGGATAGCGGGTCCCACTCCTACAATGAGCAGTTCTTC. Protein sequence: CASRDSGSHSYNEQFF.